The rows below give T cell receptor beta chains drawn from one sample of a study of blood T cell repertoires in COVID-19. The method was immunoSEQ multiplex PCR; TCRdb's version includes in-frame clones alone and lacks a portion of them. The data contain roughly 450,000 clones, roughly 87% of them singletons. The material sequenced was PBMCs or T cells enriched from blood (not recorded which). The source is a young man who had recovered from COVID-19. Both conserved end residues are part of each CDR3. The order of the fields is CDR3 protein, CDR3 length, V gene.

CDR3 protein: CASSLAAGFGMNTEAFF; CDR3 length: 17; V gene: TRBV28
CDR3 protein: CASSQETRNTEAFF; CDR3 length: 14; V gene: TRBV4-1
CDR3 protein: CAISDPDRGLGYGYTF; CDR3 length: 16; V gene: TRBV10-3
CDR3 protein: CASSLNQGLNTEAFF; CDR3 length: 15; V gene: TRBV5-1
CDR3 protein: CAISEPGQVGEKLFF; CDR3 length: 15; V gene: TRBV10-3
CDR3 protein: CASSDPQEEAFF; CDR3 length: 12; V gene: TRBV6-2/TRBV6-3
CDR3 protein: CASSSPLRRAYGYTF; CDR3 length: 15; V gene: TRBV28
CDR3 protein: CATTGFRTEAFF; CDR3 length: 12; V gene: TRBV15
CDR3 protein: CASTNRGPNTGELFF; CDR3 length: 15; V gene: TRBV7-3
CDR3 protein: CASSQDSGLRYTF; CDR3 length: 13; V gene: TRBV14
CDR3 protein: CASSIAWDTSGTQYF; CDR3 length: 15; V gene: TRBV19
CDR3 protein: CASTAMWAGDYGYTF; CDR3 length: 15; V gene: TRBV5-4
CDR3 protein: CASSIEGGLNQPQHF; CDR3 length: 15; V gene: TRBV19
CDR3 protein: CSGRRDTAEAFF; CDR3 length: 12; V gene: TRBV29-1
CDR3 protein: CASSVTNSATNEKLFF; CDR3 length: 16; V gene: TRBV5-1
CDR3 protein: CASKLTLAYEQYF; CDR3 length: 13; V gene: TRBV5-1
CDR3 protein: CASSEFGTGGTGELFF; CDR3 length: 16; V gene: TRBV7-6
CDR3 protein: CASSQDRAFNGYTF; CDR3 length: 14; V gene: TRBV3-1/TRBV3-2